This TCR beta chain was recovered during a study of blood T cells in healthy people across ages. This clonotype was found a few times. CDR3 length: 14 amino acids. Germline V gene lookup returns CDR1 MNHEY and CDR2 SMNVEV (reference sequence). V was clipped by 6 bases and J by 7 bases, with 17 bases between them. A sample-barcoded 5' primer and a J-beta primer mix were used in a second PCR of about 7 to 11 cycles. MiXCR, applied by TCRdb to the 5' RACE reads, yields one record per CDR3 protein. The table records 1.5 million to 2 million distinct CDR3 sequences, around 36% of them present only once. The clonotype originates from a woman aged 25 to 45 in good health. The V call is TRBV27, the J call TRBJ2-3, with D tentatively TRBD1 or TRBD2 (5 bases each). Specimen: blood. The CDR3 DNA is TGTGCCAGCAGCCCGGGTTCTTGGGGGAATACGCAGTATTTT. Protein product: CASSPGSWGNTQYF.